The 13 T cell receptor beta chains below all came from one sample that was sequenced in a study of cytomegalovirus exposure and HLA in healthy donors. The PCR employed 60 Vbeta primers together with 13 Jbeta primers. Sequencing was performed with immunoSEQ multiplex PCR; in TCRdb, only in-frame clones are kept and a portion is missing. Seen here are roughly 190,000 clones, about 89% observed once, and the top ten hold about 1.2%. The specimen sequenced was PBMCs. The receptors shown here come from a man between 25 and 39 years old in good health and CMV-seronegative.

V gene TRBV12-2 combines with J gene TRBJ2-5; TRBD2 reflects the table's D call only, with no check against the DNA. TRBV12-2 is labeled a pseudogene. This CDR3 is built from 18 residues. The CDR3 coding sequence is TGTGCAAGTCGCTACGCTAGCGGGGGGGCCTGTTTTTGGGAGACCCAGTACTTC. Translating gives CASRYASGGACFWETQYF.

The chain has TRBV10-1 and TRBJ2-7; tentatively, D is TRBD1 (6 bases). The CDR3 loop spans 16 amino acids. Germline lookup yields CDR1 WNHNN and CDR2 SYGVQD (reference sequence). V gave up 0 bases and J gave up 2 bases, with 14 bases separating them. The chain's CDR3 is CASSESVRGQTYEQYF. The CDR3 nucleotides are TGCGCCAGCAGTGAGTCGGTCAGGGGTCAAACCTACGAGCAGTACTTC.

V gene TRBV7-9 combines with J gene TRBJ2-5, with 7 bases that match TRBD2. The closer fit of TRBJ2-7 to the DNA end suggests the J call may be wrong. Germline V gives CDR1 SEHNR, CDR2 FQNEAQ (reference sequence). This CDR3 has 12 amino acids. The CDR3 reads CASSSGRGEQYF. CDR3 nucleotide sequence: TGTGCCAGCAGCTCTGGGAGGGGCGAGCAGTACTTC.

The chain couples TRBV28 to TRBJ2-4; D gene uncertain. Trimming pared 5 bases from V and 5 bases from J, leaving 16 bases between. Germline lookup yields CDR1 MDHEN and CDR2 SYDVKM. The CDR3 contains 15 residues. The CDR3 is CASSQSGSTQNIQYF. The CDR3 region has the DNA TGTGCCAGCAGTCAATCCGGGTCTACCCAAAACATTCAGTACTTC.

This chain links TRBV4-1 with TRBJ2-2; D is undetermined. Germline V gene data show CDR1 as MGHRA and CDR2 as YSYEKL. Trimming took 4 bases from V and 6 from J, leaving 12 bases between them. CDR3 length: 14 amino acids. This CDR3 is CASSPLRNSGELFF. CDR3 coding DNA: TGCGCCAGCAGCCCCTTGAGGAATTCCGGGGAGCTGTTTTTT.

This chain connects TRBV5-1 to TRBJ1-4; 7 nucleotides match TRBD1. This CDR3 comprises 14 residues. Germline lookup yields CDR1 SGHRS and CDR2 YFSETQ. J was trimmed by 6 bases and V by 0 bases; bases with no gene match: 2. In nucleotides, the CDR3 is TGCGCCAGCAGCTTGGGACAGGGCCATGAAAAACTGTTTTTT. It codes for CASSLGQGHEKLFF.

The chain employs TRBV5-6 and TRBJ1-1; 10 positions agree with TRBD1. Germline-derived CDR1 and CDR2 are SGHDT and YYEEEE. The CDR3 sequence is 14 residues long. V lost 4 bases to trimming and J lost 5 bases; unmatched junction nucleotides: 5. The CDR3 here is CASSRTGGGTEAFF. CDR3 in DNA: TGTGCCAGCAGCAGGACAGGGGGGGGTACTGAAGCTTTCTTT.

This clone was recorded once. J is TRBJ1-6 and V is TRBV28; the match to TRBD1 covers 9 bases. Germline V CDR1 and CDR2: MDHEN, SYDVKM. This CDR3 has 15 residues. Trimming at V came to 6 bases and at J to 5 bases, leaving 5 bases not matched to a gene. The CDR3: CASSRRDRDNSPLHF. As DNA, the CDR3 is TGTGCCAGCAGCCGCCGGGACAGGGATAATTCACCCCTCCACTTT.

The rearrangement uses TRBV5-1 and TRBJ2-5; D possibly corresponds to TRBD1 (6 bases). Germline loops: CDR1 SGHRS, CDR2 YFSETQ. The CDR3 extends over 15 amino acids. Between the trimmed V and J ends, which lost 2 bases and 5 bases, there was a span of 16 bases. The CDR3 bases are TGCGCCAGCAGCTTCAACACAGGGTTATTTGAGACCCAGTACTTC. It is translated as CASSFNTGLFETQYF. Together with reference TRBV5-1 and TRBJ2-5, the CDR3 gives the full variable domain: KAGVTQTPRYLIKTRGQQVTLSCSPISGHRSVSWYQQTPGQGLQFLFEYFSETQRNKGNFPGRFSGRQFSNSRSEMNVSTLELGDSALYLCASSFNTGLFETQYFGPGTRLLVL.

This clone was seen just once. The gene calls are TRBV6-1 and TRBJ1-2; the D is unclear. V lost 2 bases and J lost 8, with 12 bases in between. Germline-derived CDR1 and CDR2 are MNHNS and SASEGT. The CDR3 extends over 13 amino acids. This CDR3 is CASSELRSGGYTF. The CDR3 coding sequence is TGTGCCAGCAGTGAACTGAGGTCCGGAGGCTACACCTTC.

The rearrangement joins TRBV5-1 to TRBJ2-1; 9 nucleotides match TRBD1. Trimming at V came to 5 bases and at J to 0 bases, leaving 9 bases not matched to a gene. The V gene's germline CDR1 is SGHRS and CDR2 YFSETQ. This CDR3 is built from 17 residues. In DNA form, the CDR3 reads TGCGCCAGCAGTCCGATACCGGGACAGGGCTCCTACAATGAGCAGTTCTTC. It is translated as CASSPIPGQGSYNEQFF.

The chain has TRBV5-1 and TRBJ1-2; D perhaps matches TRBD1 (5 bases). There are 16 residues in the CDR3. Per the germline V gene, CDR1 is SGHRS and CDR2 is YFSETQ. V gave up 4 bases and J gave up 3 bases, with 19 bases separating them. The CDR3 reads CASSGGWARSDYGYTF. CDR3 DNA sequence: TGCGCCAGCAGCGGGGGGTGGGCAAGGTCTGACTATGGCTACACCTTC.

V is TRBV4-1 and J is TRBJ2-1; possible D gene TRBD2, 5 bases. This CDR3 contains 13 residues. CDR1 is MGHRA and CDR2 is YSYEKL in the germline V gene. Trimming stripped 0 bases from V and 10 bases from J, with 10 bases between. CDR3 amino acids: CASSQERESEQFF. The CDR3 coding sequence is TGCGCCAGCAGCCAAGAGAGGGAGAGCGAGCAGTTCTTC.